This record covers a single TCR beta chain. This clone showed up just a few times. Its antigen has not been determined. Base qualities are not at hand, and no much larger clone is one base apart. The data were obtained in a study of beta chain features in type 1 diabetes (dated by TCRdb to between 2017 and 2018). The study in broad terms: Patients and healthy donors did not differ in mean age, gender distribution, total cell number or subset yield. A total of about 100,000,000 sorted cells were examined across all samples, and RNA yield correlated strongly with the number of cells per subset. The study compared TCRB repertoires of sorted circulating CD4+ T cell subsets between recently diagnosed type 1 diabetes patients and matched healthy donors. Whereas all 28 donors provided naive and central memory subsets, regulatory and stem cell-like memory subsets were isolated from just 8 patients and roughly eight healthy donors.

The entire amount of isolated RNA was reverse transcribed using the High Capacity cDNA Reverse Transcription Kit, so the sequenced TCRB transcripts were expressed ones. Deep immunoSEQ sequencing was performed on naive, central memory and regulatory T cell samples, with an average of roughly 4 million total reads per sample. After sorted cells were lysed in RLT buffer, RNA was extracted with DNase-treated RNeasy Micro or Mini kits, with the choice depending on cell number. Each cell subset was processed on its own to prevent cross-contamination, while patient and healthy donor samples were processed together. TCRB sequences were amplified from cDNA with the immunoSEQ multiplex PCR, producing 87-bp fragments spanning the CDR3 region. Sequencing of the amplicons was done on the Illumina HiSeq platform. Concerning the study's data processing: Synthetic template baselines were used to correct PCR bias computationally, reads within Hamming distance 2 were collapsed together, and singletons that could not be merged were discarded. Reads were aligned against IMGT to assign V, D and J genes, CDR3 length and insertions or deletions at six rearrangement sites. Within each subset, clonotype counts were normalized to sorted cell number, and only after that were true diversity and Gini coefficients computed with the tcR R package. The overlap coefficient, calculated on TCRB nucleotide sequences, was used to measure repertoire sharing. Out-of-frame TCRB sequences from naive cells were analyzed to stand in for the pre-selection repertoire. This immuneACCESS table, as held by TCRdb, lists in-frame sequences with V and J called but not all clones. Of the missing ones, under half trace to an unresolved V gene in checked studies; the others have no known cause. The V and J calls and the clone size are those of that table, but D and trimming were determined from the DNA. The sample table holds some 250,000 clones, of which approximately 15% were seen once. The ten largest clones capture about 0.018% of the sample.

A single peripheral blood draw of roughly 0.11 L on average was collected from each donor into heparinised tubes. A BD FACSAria II was used to sort naive, central memory, regulatory and stem cell-like memory CD4+ T cells with a panel that included CD45RO, CCR7, CD25, CD127, CD95 and CD27. Purity was above 95% for every sorted population. Right away, PBMCs were isolated by Lymphoprep density gradient centrifugation and were stained directly, with no culture step. So that batch effects would be minimized, each experiment stained and sorted samples in pairs, pairing one healthy donor with one patient. Study-wide conclusions, independent of this receptor: Patients with type 1 diabetes made fewer insertions and deleted more nucleotides at VDJ recombination sites, implying thymic rearrangement abnormalities. Shorter templates might have been favored by PCR, but patient and control samples were amplified and corrected together, so both groups would have been affected equally by any skew. In all four CD4+ subsets, TCRB CDR3 length was moderately but significantly shorter in type 1 diabetes patients. Naive, central memory and regulatory TCRB repertoires appeared to be more alike among patients than among healthy donors. Because small numbers of individuals were included in the HLA sub-analyses, any influence of HLA type on TCRB rearrangement was left unresolved. Because cDNA rather than genomic DNA was sequenced, highly expressing activated cells could have been over-represented, although no difference in activation and CD3 levels was found between groups.

This clonotype was obtained from a man under 40 with type 1 diabetes. Sequencing input: naive CD4+ T cells from blood. The cell subset or site label, as the study defines it: true naive CD4+ T cells.

The DNA sequence follows: TGCAGCGCCGGTGCGGCGGGTTCACCCCTCCACTTT. This translates into CSAGAAGSPLHF. This chain joins TRBV29-1 to TRBJ1-6; the D gene cannot be named for sure. The CDR1 and CDR2 encoded by the germline V gene are SQVTM and ANQGSEA. The cysteine opens and the phenylalanine closes a CDR3 of 12 amino acids. The only DNA kept is the CDR3, 36 bases in frame from the first base. V was cut back by 7 bases and J by 9 bases, leaving a gap of 13 bases between them.